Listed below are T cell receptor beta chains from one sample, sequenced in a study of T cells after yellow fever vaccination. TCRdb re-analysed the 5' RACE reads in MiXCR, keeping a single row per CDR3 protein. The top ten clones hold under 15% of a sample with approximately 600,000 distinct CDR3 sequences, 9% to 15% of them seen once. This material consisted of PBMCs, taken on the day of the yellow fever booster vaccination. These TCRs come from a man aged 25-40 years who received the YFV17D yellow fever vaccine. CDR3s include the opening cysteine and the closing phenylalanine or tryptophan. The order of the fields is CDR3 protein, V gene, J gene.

CASSDPQWAQYF	TRBV10-1	TRBJ2-5
CASSYQGASGNTIYF	TRBV6-5	TRBJ1-3
CAWTYRGNEKLFF	TRBV30	TRBJ1-4
CASTINGGNSPLHF	TRBV6-1	TRBJ1-6
CCARDGQGTSRNEQFF	TRBV20-1	TRBJ2-1
CASSYSDRTPTSPLHF	TRBV6-5	TRBJ1-6
CASSLNTGSSYNSPLHF	TRBV5-5	TRBJ1-6
CASSLAQGGSPLHF	TRBV7-8	TRBJ1-6
CASRQSDTSGNTIYF	TRBV18	TRBJ1-3
CASTPGLAGAYEQYF	TRBV3-1	TRBJ2-7
CASSSGSNIQYF	TRBV7-2	TRBJ2-4
CASSRCGGRTNTEAFF	TRBV23-1	TRBJ1-1
CASSLGETGSYNEQFF	TRBV12-3/TRBV12-4	TRBJ2-1
CASSFRDRKSPLHF	TRBV7-9	TRBJ1-6
CSASLSIGSYYNEQFF	TRBV20-1	TRBJ2-1
CSATQSYEQYF	TRBV20-1	TRBJ2-7
CASSLTQGADTQYF	TRBV7-8	TRBJ2-3
CASSSTTRTDTQYF	TRBV5-4	TRBJ2-3
CASSVGVTAKNTDTQYF	TRBV9	TRBJ2-3
CAFLGGKTMNTEAFF	TRBV30	TRBJ1-1
CASSRHPGTANQPQHF	TRBV6-1	TRBJ1-5
CASSHRDRSSDTQYF	TRBV6-1	TRBJ2-3
CAISPTSGSSDEQFF	TRBV10-3	TRBJ2-1
CASSSRGSGVYNEQFF	TRBV12-3/TRBV12-4	TRBJ2-1
CSARSFTLSGTSGVLAKNIQYF	TRBV20-1	TRBJ2-4
CASSYKIGTFTSGPYEQYF	TRBV6-5	TRBJ2-7
CASSQDRGRASGRAREQFF	TRBV4-3	TRBJ2-1
CARSASNTEAFF	TRBV7-2	TRBJ1-1
CASSPTGGYNEQFF	TRBV5-1	TRBJ2-1